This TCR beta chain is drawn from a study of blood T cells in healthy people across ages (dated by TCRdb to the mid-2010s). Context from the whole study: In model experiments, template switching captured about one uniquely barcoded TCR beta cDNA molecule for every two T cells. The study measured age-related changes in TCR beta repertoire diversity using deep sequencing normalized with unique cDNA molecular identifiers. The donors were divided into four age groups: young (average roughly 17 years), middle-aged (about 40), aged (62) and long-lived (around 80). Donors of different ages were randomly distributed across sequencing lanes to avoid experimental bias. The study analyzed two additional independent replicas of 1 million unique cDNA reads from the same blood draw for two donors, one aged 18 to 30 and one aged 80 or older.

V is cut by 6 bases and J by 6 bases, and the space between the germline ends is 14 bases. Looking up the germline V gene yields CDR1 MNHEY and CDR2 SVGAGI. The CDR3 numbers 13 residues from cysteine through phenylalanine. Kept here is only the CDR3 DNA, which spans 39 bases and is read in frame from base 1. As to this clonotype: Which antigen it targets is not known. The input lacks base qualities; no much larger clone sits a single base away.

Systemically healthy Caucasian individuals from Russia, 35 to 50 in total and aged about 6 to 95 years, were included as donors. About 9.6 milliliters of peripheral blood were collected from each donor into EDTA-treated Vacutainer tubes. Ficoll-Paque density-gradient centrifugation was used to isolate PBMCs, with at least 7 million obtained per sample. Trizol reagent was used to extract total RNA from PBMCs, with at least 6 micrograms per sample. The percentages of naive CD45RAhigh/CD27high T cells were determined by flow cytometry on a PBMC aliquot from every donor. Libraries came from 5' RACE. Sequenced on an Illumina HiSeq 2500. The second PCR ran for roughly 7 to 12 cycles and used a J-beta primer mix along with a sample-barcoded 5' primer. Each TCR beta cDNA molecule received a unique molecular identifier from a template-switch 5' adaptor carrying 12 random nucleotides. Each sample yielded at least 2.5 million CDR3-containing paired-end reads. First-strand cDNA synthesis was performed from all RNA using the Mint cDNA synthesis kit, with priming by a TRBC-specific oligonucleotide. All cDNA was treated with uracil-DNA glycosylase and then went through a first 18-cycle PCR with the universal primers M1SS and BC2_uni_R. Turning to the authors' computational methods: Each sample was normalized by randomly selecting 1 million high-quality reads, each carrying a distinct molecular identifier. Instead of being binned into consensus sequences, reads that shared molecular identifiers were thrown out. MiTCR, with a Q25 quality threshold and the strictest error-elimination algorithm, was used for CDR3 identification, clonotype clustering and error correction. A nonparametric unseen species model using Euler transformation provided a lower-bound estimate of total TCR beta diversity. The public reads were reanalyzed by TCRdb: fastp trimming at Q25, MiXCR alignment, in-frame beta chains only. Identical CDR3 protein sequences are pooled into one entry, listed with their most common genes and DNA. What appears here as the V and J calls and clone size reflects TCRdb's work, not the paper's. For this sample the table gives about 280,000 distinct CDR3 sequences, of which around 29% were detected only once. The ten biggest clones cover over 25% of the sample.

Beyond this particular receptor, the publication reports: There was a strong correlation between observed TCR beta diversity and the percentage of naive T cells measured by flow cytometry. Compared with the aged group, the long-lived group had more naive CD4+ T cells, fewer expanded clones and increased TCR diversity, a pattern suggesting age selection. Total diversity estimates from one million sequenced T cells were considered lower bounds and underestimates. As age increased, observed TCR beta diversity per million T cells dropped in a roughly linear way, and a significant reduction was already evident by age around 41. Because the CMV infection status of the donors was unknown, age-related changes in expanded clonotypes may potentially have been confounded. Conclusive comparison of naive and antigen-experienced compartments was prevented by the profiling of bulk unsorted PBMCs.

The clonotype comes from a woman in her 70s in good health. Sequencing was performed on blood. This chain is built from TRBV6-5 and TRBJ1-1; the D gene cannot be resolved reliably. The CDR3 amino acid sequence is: CASRIMSNPEAFF. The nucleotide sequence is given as TGTGCCAGCAGGATCATGTCTAATCCTGAAGCTTTCTTT.